Shown below are 13 T cell receptor beta chains from a single sample sequenced in a study of blood T cell repertoires in COVID-19. The table came from immunoSEQ multiplex PCR; TCRdb's copy has only in-frame clones and leaves some out. The sample includes 300,000 to 350,000 clones, 90% of them seen just once. Sequences were obtained from peripheral blood. The source is a woman aged 40 to 50 with COVID-19, enrolled during active disease.

The V gene is TRBV4-1, the J gene TRBJ1-2, with a possible D match to TRBD1 (5 bases). The CDR3 is 14 residues long. V lost 4 bases and J 2 bases, leaving 11 bases between the germline ends. Germline CDR1 reads MGHRA; CDR2 reads YSYEKL. CDR3 protein: CASSPSTENYGYTF. The DNA of the CDR3 is TGCGCCAGCAGCCCTTCGACAGAAAACTATGGCTACACCTTC.

The chain employs TRBV25-1 and TRBJ1-1, with TRBD1 matching 7 bases. The trim removed 1 base at V and 4 bases at J, leaving 6 bases unmatched. There are 15 residues in the CDR3. The V gene's germline CDR1 is MGHDK and CDR2 SYGVNS. CDR3 sequence reads: CASSESQGGGTEAFF. CDR3 nucleotide sequence: TGTGCCAGCAGTGAATCCCAGGGGGGAGGCACTGAAGCTTTCTTT.

The chain recombines TRBV20-1 with TRBJ2-7; tentatively, D is TRBD2 (5 bases). Germline lookup yields CDR1 DFQATT and CDR2 SNEGSKA (reference sequence). CDR3 size: 14 residues. The ends were cut back, 6 bases at V and 3 bases at J, with 18 bases in the middle. The CDR3 loop is CSASDNPSLYEQYF. In DNA, the CDR3 is TGCAGTGCCAGTGATAACCCTAGCCTCTACGAGCAGTACTTC.

To note about this clone: Distinct nucleotide sequences in the sample also encode this CDR3. Written as DNA, the CDR3 is TGTGCCAGCAGTAAACAGGGTAACACTGAAGCTTTCTTT. This sequence encodes CASSKQGNTEAFF. The J gene is TRBJ1-1, the V gene TRBV12-3 or TRBV12-4; maybe TRBD1 (6 bases). The CDR3 spans 13 residues. Trimming took 5 bases from V and 2 from J, leaving 9 bases between them.

The gene calls are TRBV9 and TRBJ1-5; the D is unclear. V dropped 3 bases and J dropped 7 bases, with 14 bases sitting between them. CDR1 and CDR2 (germline): SGDLS, YYNGEE. The length of the CDR3 is 14 residues. The CDR3 DNA reads as TGTGCCAGCAGCGGGCCTCGGGTAGGACAGCCCCAGCATTTT. Protein: CASSGPRVGQPQHF.

V is TRBV30 and J is TRBJ2-1; D gene ambiguous. This CDR3 contains 15 residues. V was shortened by 0 bases and J by 0 bases, with 9 bases between the two germline ends. Germline V CDR1 and CDR2: GTSNPN, SVGIG (reference sequence). The CDR3 loop is CAWSVGSSSYNEQFF. The DNA of the CDR3 is TGTGCCTGGAGTGTCGGATCTAGCTCCTACAATGAGCAGTTCTTC.

The chain recombines TRBV27 with TRBJ2-1; maybe TRBD1 (7 bases). The CDR3 extends over 14 amino acids. Germline V gives CDR1 MNHEY, CDR2 SMNVEV (reference sequence). V lost 5 bases, J lost 4 bases, and 12 bases lay in between. The CDR3 reads CASSEGGQYNEQFF. DNA of the CDR3: TGTGCCAGCAGTGAGGGGGGACAGTACAATGAGCAGTTCTTC.

J is TRBJ1-1 and V is TRBV6-5; D gene ambiguous. CDR3 size: 13 residues. Trimming cost V 6 bases and J 4 bases, with 12 bases left between them. Germline assignment: CDR1 MNHEY and CDR2 SVGAGI. The DNA of the CDR3 is TGTGCCAGCAGGTATCAGGTTTTCACTGAAGCTTTCTTT. Its translation is CASRYQVFTEAFF.

The chain is built from TRBV4-3 and TRBJ2-6; TRBD2 agrees at 15 bases. Germline CDR1 is LGHNA and CDR2 is YSLEER. The CDR3 totals 20 residues. Unmatched junction bases numbered 4, after V lost 1 base and J lost 0 bases. CDR3 DNA sequence: TGCGCCAGCAGCCAAGGGACTAGCGGGGGGGGACTCTCTGGGGCCAACGTCCTGACTTTC. Protein sequence: CASSQGTSGGGLSGANVLTF.

The V gene is TRBV7-2, the J gene TRBJ2-1; 9 bases agree with TRBD2. The junction had 6 bases not matched to a gene; V was cut back by 5 bases and J by 4 bases. This CDR3 has 15 residues. Germline loops: CDR1 SGHTA, CDR2 FQGNSA. The CDR3: CASSPEREAYNEQFF. The CDR3, as DNA: TGTGCCAGCAGCCCTGAGCGGGAGGCGTACAATGAGCAGTTCTTC. Full variable domain (remainder filled in from reference TRBV7-2 and TRBJ2-1): GAGVSQSPSNKVTEKGKDVELRCDPISGHTALYWYRQSLGQGLEFLIYFQGNSAPDKSGLPSDRFSAERTGGSVSTLTIQRTQQEDSAVYLCASSPEREAYNEQFFGPGTRLTVL.

The chain couples TRBV15 to TRBJ2-1, with 11 positions matching TRBD2. Germline V lookup: CDR1 LNHNV, CDR2 YYDKDF (reference sequence). The trim removed 1 base at V and 3 bases at J, leaving 2 bases unmatched. The CDR3 extends over 16 amino acids. Here the CDR3 DNA reads TGTGCCACCAGCAGAGGGGGGACTAGCGGCTACAATGAGCAGTTCTTC. It is translated as CATSRGGTSGYNEQFF.

The chain uses TRBV19 and TRBJ1-4; D is undetermined. Per germline, CDR1 LNHDA and CDR2 SQIVND (reference sequence). V lost 7 bases, J lost 6 bases, and 18 bases lay in between. The CDR3 consists of 15 residues. The CDR3 spells CASKREGTTYEKLFF. The CDR3 nucleotides are TGTGCCAGTAAGAGGGAGGGAACCACCTATGAAAAACTGTTTTTT. Combining the CDR3 with reference TRBV19 and TRBJ1-4 gives the whole variable domain DGGITQSPKYLFRKEGQNVTLSCEQNLNHDAMYWYRQDPGQGLRLIYYSQIVNDFQKGDIAEGYSVSREKKESFPLTVTSAQKNPTAFYLCASKREGTTYEKLFFGSGTQLSVL.

The V gene is TRBV10-3, the J gene TRBJ2-1, with 7 bases matching TRBD1. Losses at the gene ends were 6 bases for V and 3 bases for J; bases not matched to a gene: 8. This CDR3 has 15 residues. Looked up from germline, CDR1 is ENHRY and CDR2 is SYGVKD. The CDR3 nucleotides are TGTGCCATCAGGCCTGACAGGGCAATCTACAATGAGCAGTTCTTC. Amino acids: CAIRPDRAIYNEQFF.